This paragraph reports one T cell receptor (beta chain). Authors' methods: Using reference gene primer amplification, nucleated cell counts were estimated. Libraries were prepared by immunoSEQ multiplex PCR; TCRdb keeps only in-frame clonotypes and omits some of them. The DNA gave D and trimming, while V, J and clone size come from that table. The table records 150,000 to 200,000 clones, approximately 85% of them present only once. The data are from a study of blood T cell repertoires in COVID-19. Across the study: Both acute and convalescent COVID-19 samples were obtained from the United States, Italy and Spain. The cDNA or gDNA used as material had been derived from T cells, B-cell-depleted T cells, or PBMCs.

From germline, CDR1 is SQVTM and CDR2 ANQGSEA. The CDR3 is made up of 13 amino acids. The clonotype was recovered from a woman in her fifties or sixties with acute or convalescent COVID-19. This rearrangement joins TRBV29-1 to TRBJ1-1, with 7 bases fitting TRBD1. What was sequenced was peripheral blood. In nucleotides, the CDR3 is TGCAACCTAAAACAGGGGACTTTGACTGAAGCTTTCTTT. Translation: CNLKQGTLTEAFF.